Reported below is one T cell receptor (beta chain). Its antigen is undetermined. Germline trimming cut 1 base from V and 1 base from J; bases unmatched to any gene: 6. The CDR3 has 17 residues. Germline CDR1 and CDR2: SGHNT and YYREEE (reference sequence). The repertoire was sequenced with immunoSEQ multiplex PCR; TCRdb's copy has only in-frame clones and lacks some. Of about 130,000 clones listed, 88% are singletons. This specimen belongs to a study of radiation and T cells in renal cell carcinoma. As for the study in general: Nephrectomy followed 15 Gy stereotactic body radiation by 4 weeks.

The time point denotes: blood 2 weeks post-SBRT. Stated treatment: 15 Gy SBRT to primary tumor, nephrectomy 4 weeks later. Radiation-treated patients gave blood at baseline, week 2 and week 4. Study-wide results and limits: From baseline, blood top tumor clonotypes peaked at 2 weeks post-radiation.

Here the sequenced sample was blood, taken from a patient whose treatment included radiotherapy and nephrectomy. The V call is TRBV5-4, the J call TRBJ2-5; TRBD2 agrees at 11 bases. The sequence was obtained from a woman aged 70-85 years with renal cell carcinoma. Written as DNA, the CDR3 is TGTGCCAGCAGCTTGCCCCCCGGACTAGCGGGCCAAGAGACCCAGTACTTC. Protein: CASSLPPGLAGQETQYF.